Presented here are 21 T cell receptor beta chains from one specimen sequenced in a study of T cell changes during pregnancy in multiple sclerosis. Assay used: immunoSEQ multiplex PCR; TCRdb lists only in-frame clones, some missing. This table has approximately 61,000 clones, approximately 91% appearing once. The sequences come from peripheral blood, collected in the first trimester of pregnancy. These receptors came from a female donor with multiple sclerosis, enrolled in a pregnancy study.

The rearrangement uses TRBV11-2 and TRBJ1-1; D is uncertain. The germline V gene has CDR1 SGHAT and CDR2 FQNNGV. The CDR3 spans 14 residues. V was trimmed by 2 bases and J by 0 bases, leaving 7 bases between them. This CDR3 reads CASSLRRLNTEAFF. CDR3 coding DNA: TGTGCCAGCAGCTTACGTCGTCTGAACACTGAAGCTTTCTTT.

The V call is TRBV5-4, the J call TRBJ2-1; TRBD2 agrees at 12 bases. CDR3 length: 15 residues. Germline CDR1 and CDR2: SGHNT and YYREEE (reference sequence). Trimming cost V 1 base and J 7 bases; bases outside gene matches: 3. The CDR3 sequence is CASSLRLAGENEQFF. In DNA form, the CDR3 reads TGTGCCAGCAGCTTGAGACTAGCGGGAGAAAATGAGCAGTTCTTC.

The rearrangement joins TRBV9 to TRBJ2-3, with D possibly being TRBD2 (6 bases). This CDR3 has 16 amino acids. Germline V gives CDR1 SGDLS, CDR2 YYNGEE. Trimming removed 0 bases at V and 2 bases at J, with 13 bases between. CDR3 residues: CASSVGRGSYTDTQYF. For the CDR3, the DNA is TGTGCCAGCAGCGTAGGTCGGGGGAGCTACACAGATACGCAGTATTTT.

V gene TRBV28 combines with J gene TRBJ1-2; tentatively, D is TRBD1 (5 bases). Per germline, CDR1 MDHEN and CDR2 SYDVKM. The V and J ends lost 5 bases and 7 bases respectively, with 14 bases between them. The CDR3 spans 13 residues. DNA for the CDR3: TGTGCCAGCAGTCCCGGCAGGGTCACTGGCTACACCTTC. Amino acid sequence: CASSPGRVTGYTF.

The CDR3 DNA reads as TGTGCCAGCAGCTTAAGGTCGGGGGATGAGCAGTTCTTC. It yields the protein CASSLRSGDEQFF. V and J are TRBV7-3 and TRBJ2-1; D is perhaps TRBD2 (6 bases). Germline CDR1 reads SGHTA; CDR2 reads FQGTGA. The CDR3 has 13 residues. The V gene lost 1 base and the J gene lost 8 bases, with 9 bases spanning the gap.

This chain links TRBV5-1 with TRBJ2-3; D possibly corresponds to TRBD2 (5 bases). CDR1 and CDR2 (germline): SGHRS, YFSETQ. There are 15 residues in the CDR3. The V and J ends lost 4 bases and 6 bases respectively, with 18 bases between them. The CDR3 loop reads CASSDTGNALDTQYF. CDR3 DNA sequence: TGCGCCAGCAGCGATACCGGGAACGCGCTGGATACGCAGTATTTT.

J is TRBJ2-1 and V is TRBV4-2; D might be TRBD2 (5 bases). Looked up from germline, CDR1 is LGHNA and CDR2 is YNFKEQ. This CDR3 has 14 amino acids. Trimming removed 1 base from V and 9 bases from J, with 13 bases in between. CDR3: CASSQARARGEQFF. The CDR3 coding sequence is TGTGCCAGCAGCCAAGCGAGGGCTCGGGGTGAGCAGTTCTTC.

The genes are TRBV10-1 and TRBJ2-5, with TRBD2 matching over 10 bases. Germline V gene sequence: CDR1 WNHNN, CDR2 SYGVQD (reference sequence). The CDR3 is made up of 14 amino acids. Trimming took 8 bases from V and 4 from J; bases not matched to a gene: 7. The CDR3 nucleotides are TGCGCCAGCTCTAGCGGGAGCCCGGGAGAGACCCAGTACTTC. As protein: CASSSGSPGETQYF.

The CDR3 sequence: CASSLVLAGAYNEQFF. CDR3 sequence (DNA): TGTGCCAGCAGCCTCGTTCTAGCGGGAGCTTACAATGAGCAGTTCTTC. V is TRBV9 and J is TRBJ2-1, with 10 bases lining up with TRBD2. The CDR3 runs to 16 residues. Germline V gene sequence: CDR1 SGDLS, CDR2 YYNGEE. V dropped 4 bases and J dropped 4; count of bases not matched to a gene: 8.

V gene TRBV6-5 combines with J gene TRBJ1-1; no clear D gene. The CDR3 is 11 amino acids. CDR1 and CDR2 from the germline V gene are MNHEY and SVGAGI. The V gene lost 5 bases and the J gene lost 7 bases, with 8 bases spanning the gap. The CDR3 DNA is TGTGCCAGCAGTAGATACAGTGAAGCTTTCTTT. Residues: CASSRYSEAFF.

This chain joins TRBV7-8 and TRBJ2-1; 7 bases are a match to TRBD1. Germline CDR1 SGHVS, CDR2 FQNEAQ. The CDR3 is 14 residues long. Trimming removed 2 bases from V and 10 bases from J; junction bases left unmatched: 8. The CDR3 protein is CASSLFDRVKEQFF. The CDR3 DNA follows: TGTGCCAGCAGCTTATTTGACAGGGTTAAGGAGCAGTTCTTC.

CDR3 bases: TGCAGCGTTGAAGACAGGATCACTAACTATGGCTACACCTTC. It translates to CSVEDRITNYGYTF. The V call is TRBV29-1, the J call TRBJ1-2; unclear D gene. The CDR3 has 14 residues. V lost 0 bases, J lost 0 bases, and 8 bases lay in between. Germline V gene data show CDR1 as SQVTM and CDR2 as ANQGSEA.

The chain carries TRBV9 and TRBJ1-2; weak D call: TRBD1 (6 bases). The CDR3 has 14 residues. The germline CDR1 and CDR2 sequences are SGDLS and YYNGEE. V was pared by 0 bases and J by 6 bases, with 12 bases between. The CDR3 here is CASSVEAGGNGYTF. The CDR3 nucleotides are TGTGCCAGCAGCGTAGAGGCGGGGGGCAATGGCTACACCTTC.

The V gene is TRBV28, the J gene TRBJ1-2; 7 nucleotides agree with TRBD1. Germline lookup yields CDR1 MDHEN and CDR2 SYDVKM. This CDR3 spans 16 amino acids. V shed 5 bases and J 1 base; nucleotides not matched to a gene: 10. CDR3 sequence: CASSLGTEDLNYGYTF. The CDR3 DNA sequence: TGTGCCAGCAGTCTTGGGACAGAGGACCTTAACTATGGCTACACCTTC.

The gene calls are TRBV7-9 and TRBJ2-2; 9 bases agree with TRBD1. The V gene end was trimmed by 5 bases and the J gene end by 5 bases; junction bases not matched to a gene: 9. There are 16 residues in the CDR3. Germline V CDR1 and CDR2: SEHNR, FQNEAQ (reference sequence). This CDR3 reads CASSQRTGVNTGELFF. CDR3 DNA sequence: TGTGCCAGCAGCCAGAGGACAGGGGTAAATACCGGGGAGCTGTTTTTT.

The chain carries TRBV28 and TRBJ2-3; 9 bases fit TRBD1. The CDR3 totals 14 residues. The V gene's germline CDR1 is MDHEN and CDR2 SYDVKM. The V segment lost 5 bases and the J segment 8 bases; nucleotides outside the gene matches: 8. The chain's CDR3 is CASSVTGGPGTQYF. The CDR3 region has the DNA TGTGCCAGCAGTGTGACAGGGGGGCCGGGTACGCAGTATTTT.

This clone has only a few counts. The DNA for the CDR3 is TGTGCCAGTAGTACGGGGATTAGTCAGCCCCAGCATTTT. Protein sequence: CASSTGISQPQHF. The gene calls are TRBV19 and TRBJ1-5; D not certain. The CDR3 covers 13 residues. V gave up 4 bases and J gave up 6 bases, with 10 bases separating them. CDR1 is LNHDA, CDR2 SQIVND, per germline (reference sequence).

The chain is built from TRBV13 and TRBJ1-1; 7 bases match TRBD1. Germline V gene sequence: CDR1 PRHDT, CDR2 FYEKMQ (reference sequence). There are 14 residues in the CDR3. V shed 5 bases and J 1 base; nucleotides not matched to a gene: 4. The CDR3 region is CASSLGDRNTEAFF. CDR3 in DNA: TGTGCCAGCAGCCTCGGGGACAGGAACACTGAAGCTTTCTTT.

The chain uses TRBV18 and TRBJ2-3, with D tentatively TRBD1 (6 bases). In germline, CDR1 is KGHSH, CDR2 LQKENI. V lost 6 bases and J 6 bases, leaving 10 bases between the germline ends. The CDR3 contains 12 residues. CDR3 residues: CASSGTGDTQYF. CDR3 nucleotides: TGTGCCAGCTCGGGAACAGGGGATACGCAGTATTTT.

This chain uses TRBV5-5 with TRBJ2-7, with TRBD1 matching over 7 bases. Germline V CDR1 and CDR2: SGHKS, YYEKEE (reference sequence). The length of the CDR3 is 14 residues. Losses at the gene ends were 5 bases for V and 0 bases for J; bases not matched to a gene: 5. The CDR3 bases are TGTGCCAGCAGTCCAGGGGACAGCTCCTACGAGCAGTACTTC. Translated, it gives CASSPGDSSYEQYF.

In its sample, this clone was seen a few times. The junction does not match germline at one end; this may be a read error. The chain joins TRBV7-2 to TRBJ1-3; 7 bases map to TRBD1. Germline CDR1 and CDR2: SGHTA and FQGNSA. This CDR3 region has 13 residues. CDR3 sequence reads: CASSLSGGLIIRF. In DNA, the CDR3 is TGTGCCAGCAGCTTATCAGGGGGTTTAATTATTCGTTTT.